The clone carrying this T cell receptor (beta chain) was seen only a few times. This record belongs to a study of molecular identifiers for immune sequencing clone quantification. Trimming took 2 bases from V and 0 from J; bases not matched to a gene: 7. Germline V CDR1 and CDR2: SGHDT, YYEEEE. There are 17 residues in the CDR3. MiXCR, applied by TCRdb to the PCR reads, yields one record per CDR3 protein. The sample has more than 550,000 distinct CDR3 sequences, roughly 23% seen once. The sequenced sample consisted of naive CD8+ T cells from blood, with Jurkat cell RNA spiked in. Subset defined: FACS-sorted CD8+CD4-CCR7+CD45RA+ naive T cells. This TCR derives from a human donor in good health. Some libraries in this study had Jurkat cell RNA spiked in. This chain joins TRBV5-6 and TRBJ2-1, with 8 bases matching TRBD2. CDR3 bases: TGTGCCAGCAGCTTCTGGGTAGCGGGGCCCTCCTACAATGAGCAGTTCTTC. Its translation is CASSFWVAGPSYNEQFF.